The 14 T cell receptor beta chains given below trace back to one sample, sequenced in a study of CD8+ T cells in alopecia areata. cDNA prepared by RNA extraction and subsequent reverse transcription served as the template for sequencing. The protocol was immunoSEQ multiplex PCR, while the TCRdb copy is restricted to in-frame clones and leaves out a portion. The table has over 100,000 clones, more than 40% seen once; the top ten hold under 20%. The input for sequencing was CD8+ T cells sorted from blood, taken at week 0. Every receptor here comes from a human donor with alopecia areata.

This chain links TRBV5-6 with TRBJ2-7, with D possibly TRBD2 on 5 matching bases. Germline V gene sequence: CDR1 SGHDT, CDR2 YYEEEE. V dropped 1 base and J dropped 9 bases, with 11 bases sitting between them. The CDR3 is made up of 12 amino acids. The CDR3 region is CASSLRRAGQYF. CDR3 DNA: TGTGCCAGCAGCTTGCGGCGGGCTGGGCAGTACTTC.

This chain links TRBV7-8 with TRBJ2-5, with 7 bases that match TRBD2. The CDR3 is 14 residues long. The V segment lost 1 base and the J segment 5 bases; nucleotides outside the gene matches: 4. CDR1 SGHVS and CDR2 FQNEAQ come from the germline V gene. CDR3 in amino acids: CASSLGGGPETQYF. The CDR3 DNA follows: TGTGCCAGCAGCTTAGGCGGGGGACCCGAGACCCAGTACTTC.

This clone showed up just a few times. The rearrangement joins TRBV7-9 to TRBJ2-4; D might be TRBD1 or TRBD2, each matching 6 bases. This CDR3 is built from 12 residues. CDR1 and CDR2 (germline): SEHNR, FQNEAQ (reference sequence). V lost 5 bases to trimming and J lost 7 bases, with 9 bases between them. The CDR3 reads CASSLGGNIQYF. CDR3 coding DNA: TGTGCCAGCAGCCTAGGGGGGAACATTCAGTACTTC. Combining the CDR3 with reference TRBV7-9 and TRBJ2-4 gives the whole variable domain DTGVSQNPRHKITKRGQNVTFRCDPISEHNRLYWYRQTLGQGPEFLTYFQNEAQLEKSRLLSDRFSAERPKGSFSTLEIQRTEQGDSAMYLCASSLGGNIQYFGAGTRLSVL.

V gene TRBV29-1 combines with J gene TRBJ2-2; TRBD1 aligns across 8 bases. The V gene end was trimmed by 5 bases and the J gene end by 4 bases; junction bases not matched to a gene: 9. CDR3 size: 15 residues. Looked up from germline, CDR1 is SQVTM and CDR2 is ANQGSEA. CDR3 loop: CSVLGAGGVTGELFF. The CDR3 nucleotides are TGCAGCGTTCTCGGGGCAGGGGGCGTCACCGGGGAGCTGTTTTTT.

This chain's CDR3 is CASSRPWETQYF. CDR3 DNA sequence: TGTGCCAGCAGCCGGCCCTGGGAGACCCAGTACTTC. The chain recombines TRBV14 with TRBJ2-5; no clear D. The length of the CDR3 is 12 residues. Germline CDR1 and CDR2: SGHDN and FVKESK. V lost 4 bases to trimming and J lost 5 bases, with 8 bases between them.

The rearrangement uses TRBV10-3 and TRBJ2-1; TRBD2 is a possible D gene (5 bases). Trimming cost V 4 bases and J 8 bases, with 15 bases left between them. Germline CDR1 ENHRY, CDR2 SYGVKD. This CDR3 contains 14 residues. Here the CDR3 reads CAISGGSASDEQFF. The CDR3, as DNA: TGTGCCATCAGTGGTGGTAGCGCAAGCGATGAGCAGTTCTTC.

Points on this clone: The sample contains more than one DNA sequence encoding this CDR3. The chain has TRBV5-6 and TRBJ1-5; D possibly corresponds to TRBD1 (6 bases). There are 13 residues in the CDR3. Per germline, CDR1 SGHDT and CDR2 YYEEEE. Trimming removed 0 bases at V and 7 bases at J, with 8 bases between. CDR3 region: CASSLAGGQPQHF. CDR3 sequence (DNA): TGTGCCAGCAGCTTGGCGGGGGGCCAGCCCCAGCATTTT.

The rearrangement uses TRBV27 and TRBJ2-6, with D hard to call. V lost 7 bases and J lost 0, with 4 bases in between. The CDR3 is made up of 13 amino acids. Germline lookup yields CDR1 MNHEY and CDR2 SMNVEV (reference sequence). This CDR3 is CASKSSGANVLTF. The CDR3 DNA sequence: TGTGCCAGCAAGAGCTCTGGGGCCAACGTCCTGACTTTC.

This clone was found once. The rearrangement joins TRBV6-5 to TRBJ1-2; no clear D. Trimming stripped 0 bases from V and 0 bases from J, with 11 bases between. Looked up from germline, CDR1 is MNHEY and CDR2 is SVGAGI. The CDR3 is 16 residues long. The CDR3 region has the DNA TGTGCCAGCAGTTACTCGTCCCGGGATCCTAACTATGGCTACACCTTC. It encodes CASSYSSRDPNYGYTF.

This CDR3 is CASSFDWHEQFF. In DNA form, the CDR3 reads TGTGCCAGCAGCTTCGATTGGCATGAGCAGTTCTTC. J is TRBJ2-1 and V is TRBV7-2; no clear D. The length of the CDR3 is 12 residues. The V and J ends lost 3 bases and 8 bases respectively, with 8 bases between them. Germline CDR1 is SGHTA and CDR2 is FQGNSA.

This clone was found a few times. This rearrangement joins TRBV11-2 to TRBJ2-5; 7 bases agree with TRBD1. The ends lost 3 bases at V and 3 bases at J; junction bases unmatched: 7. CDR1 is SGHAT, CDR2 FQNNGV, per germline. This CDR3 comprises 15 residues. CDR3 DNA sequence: TGTGCCAGCAGCTTGCTATGGACAGGTGAAGAGACCCAGTACTTC. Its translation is CASSLLWTGEETQYF.

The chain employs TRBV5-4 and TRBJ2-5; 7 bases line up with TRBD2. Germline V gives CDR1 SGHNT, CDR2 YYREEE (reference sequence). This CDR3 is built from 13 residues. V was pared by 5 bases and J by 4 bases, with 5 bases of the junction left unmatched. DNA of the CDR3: TGTGCCAGCAGACAGCGGGGTGGAGAGACCCAGTACTTC. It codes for CASRQRGGETQYF. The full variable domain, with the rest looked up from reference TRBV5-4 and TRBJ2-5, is ETGVTQSPTHLIKTRGQQVTLRCSSQSGHNTVSWYQQALGQGPQFIFQYYREEENGRGNFPPRFSGLQFPNYSSELNVNALELDDSALYLCASRQRGGETQYFGPGTRLLVL.

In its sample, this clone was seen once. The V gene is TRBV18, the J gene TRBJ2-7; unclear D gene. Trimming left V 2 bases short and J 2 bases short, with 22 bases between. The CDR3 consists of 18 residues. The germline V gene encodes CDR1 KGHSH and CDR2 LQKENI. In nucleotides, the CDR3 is TGTGCCAGCTCACCAACATTAGGTGAGGACGATCGGCCCTACGAGCAGTACTTC. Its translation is CASSPTLGEDDRPYEQYF.

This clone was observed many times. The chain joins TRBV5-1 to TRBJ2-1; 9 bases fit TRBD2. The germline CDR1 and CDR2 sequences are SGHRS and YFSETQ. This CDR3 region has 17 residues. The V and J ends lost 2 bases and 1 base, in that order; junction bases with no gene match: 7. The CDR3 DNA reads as TGCGCCAGCAGCTTCGCGGCTAGCGGGGATTCCTACAATGAGCAGTTCTTC. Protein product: CASSFAASGDSYNEQFF.